This entry lists 29 T cell receptor beta chains sequenced from one sample in a study of CD8+ T cells in alopecia areata. Extracted from the samples, RNA was reverse transcribed into cDNA to serve as the sequencing template. Assay: immunoSEQ multiplex PCR; the TCRdb copy retains only in-frame clones and omits some. Of about 150,000 clones in the sample, more than 45% are singletons; the top ten hold approximately 20%. Specimen: CD8+ T cells sorted from blood, collected at week 0. These receptors were obtained from a human donor with alopecia areata.

The CDR3 loop is CASSSTDGNSYEQYF. CDR3 bases: TGTGCCAGCAGCTCTACGGACGGAAACTCCTACGAGCAGTACTTC. This chain joins TRBV7-9 and TRBJ2-7; no definite D call. The ends were cut back, 4 bases at V and 0 bases at J, with 13 bases in the middle. Per the germline V gene, CDR1 is SEHNR and CDR2 is FQNEAQ (reference sequence). This CDR3 region has 15 residues.

This chain's CDR3 is CAWSEGQADEQFF. CDR3 nucleotide sequence: TGTGCCTGGAGTGAAGGACAGGCCGATGAGCAGTTCTTC. The chain is built from TRBV30 and TRBJ2-1; 7 positions agree with TRBD1. V trimming: 1 base; J trimming: 8 bases; junction bases outside the gene matches: 5. The V gene's germline CDR1 is GTSNPN and CDR2 SVGIG (reference sequence). There are 13 residues in the CDR3.

This clone was detected only once. This sequence joins TRBV18 and TRBJ2-7; TRBD2 is a possible D gene (5 bases). CDR3 length: 15 residues. Germline assignment: CDR1 KGHSH and CDR2 LQKENI. The V end was cut by 3 bases, the J end by 5 bases, with 17 bases between. This CDR3 reads CASSPLGKQRDEQYF. The CDR3 coding sequence is TGTGCCAGCTCACCTCTCGGAAAACAGAGGGACGAGCAGTACTTC.

This clone was detected only a few times. V and J are TRBV13 and TRBJ2-3, with D tentatively TRBD2 (6 bases). Per germline, CDR1 PRHDT and CDR2 FYEKMQ (reference sequence). V shed 5 bases and J shed 3 bases, with 12 bases lying between them. The CDR3 is made up of 14 amino acids. The CDR3 DNA reads TGTGCCAGCAGCCCACTCGGGGGAACAGATACGCAGTATTTT. It yields the protein CASSPLGGTDTQYF. Full variable domain (rest looked up from reference TRBV13 and TRBJ2-3): AAGVIQSPRHLIKEKRETATLKCYPIPRHDTVYWYQQGPGQDPQFLISFYEKMQSDKGSIPDRFSAQQFSDYHSELNMSSLELGDSALYFCASSPLGGTDTQYFGPGTRLTVL.

This clone was seen many times. V and J are TRBV29-1 and TRBJ2-7; no firm D call. V was shortened by 2 bases and J by 5 bases, with 7 bases between the two germline ends. Germline V lookup: CDR1 SQVTM, CDR2 ANQGSEA. The CDR3 spans 11 residues. As DNA, the CDR3 is TGCAGCGTTGAATTCGGCAACGAGCAGTACTTC. Translating gives CSVEFGNEQYF.

The chain is built from TRBV30 and TRBJ2-1; D may be TRBD2 (6 bases). Between the trimmed V and J ends, which lost 1 base and 8 bases, there was a span of 15 bases. This CDR3 region has 14 residues. Germline CDR1 reads GTSNPN; CDR2 reads SVGIG (reference sequence). CDR3 loop: CAWSAGTSRDEQFF. For the CDR3, the DNA is TGTGCCTGGAGTGCCGGGACTTCGAGGGATGAGCAGTTCTTC.

The V call is TRBV5-1, the J call TRBJ2-3; tentatively, D is TRBD1 (6 bases). From germline, CDR1 is SGHRS and CDR2 YFSETQ. Trimming cost V 4 bases and J 0 bases, with 12 bases left between them. CDR3 length: 15 amino acids. The CDR3 nucleotides read TGCGCCAGCAGCCTAGGACAGACTAGCACAGATACGCAGTATTTT. The encoded protein is CASSLGQTSTDTQYF.

This clone was seen only a few times. This sequence joins TRBV4-3 and TRBJ1-4; no definite D call. Between the trimmed V and J ends, which lost 4 bases and 3 bases, there was a span of 15 bases. The CDR3 is made up of 16 amino acids. CDR1 is LGHNA and CDR2 is YSLEER in the germline V gene. DNA of the CDR3: TGCGCCAGCAGCCCCGAATTCCCGGCGGCTAATGAAAAACTGTTTTTT. It encodes CASSPEFPAANEKLFF.

This sequence joins TRBV25-1 and TRBJ2-6; D not certain. Germline CDR1 MGHDK, CDR2 SYGVNS. The CDR3 is 11 amino acids. V was pared by 8 bases and J by 1 base, with 0 bases between. The chain's CDR3 is CASSGANVLTF. The CDR3 DNA sequence: TGTGCCAGCTCTGGGGCCAACGTCCTGACTTTC.

V gene TRBV13 combines with J gene TRBJ2-1, with TRBD1 matching over 9 bases. The CDR3 loop spans 15 amino acids. The germline gives CDR1 PRHDT, CDR2 FYEKMQ (reference sequence). Germline trimming cut 0 bases from V and 8 bases from J; bases unmatched to any gene: 5. The CDR3 DNA is TGTGCCAGCAGCTTAGGCACCGGGACAGGGTATGAGCAGTTCTTC. This gives the protein CASSLGTGTGYEQFF.

As DNA, the CDR3 is TGTGCCACCAGCAGAGCCGGGACTAGCGGGGGAAAAAACATTCAGTACTTC. This encodes CATSRAGTSGGKNIQYF. The chain uses TRBV15 and TRBJ2-4; 14 bases line up with TRBD2. The CDR3 length is 17 residues. Germline assignment: CDR1 LNHNV and CDR2 YYDKDF (reference sequence). V dropped 1 base and J dropped 4; count of bases not matched to a gene: 3.

The rearrangement uses TRBV5-4 and TRBJ2-7, with D perhaps TRBD2 (7 bases). The germline V gene has CDR1 SGHNT and CDR2 YYREEE (reference sequence). This CDR3 contains 16 residues. V lost 1 base to trimming and J lost 0 bases, with 14 bases between them. The CDR3 DNA sequence: TGTGCCAGCAGCTTGTCAGGCGGGGGCCTCTCCTACGAGCAGTACTTC. Protein product: CASSLSGGGLSYEQYF. Full variable domain (remainder filled in from reference TRBV5-4 and TRBJ2-7): ETGVTQSPTHLIKTRGQQVTLRCSSQSGHNTVSWYQQALGQGPQFIFQYYREEENGRGNFPPRFSGLQFPNYSSELNVNALELDDSALYLCASSLSGGGLSYEQYFGPGTRLTVT.

The rearrangement uses TRBV5-6 and TRBJ1-5, with a tentative D call TRBD1 (5 bases). Looked up from germline, CDR1 is SGHDT and CDR2 is YYEEEE. CDR3 length: 16 residues. V was shortened by 1 base and J by 5 bases, with 16 bases between the two germline ends. CDR3 amino acids: CASSLSGDPLYQPQHF. CDR3 nucleotides: TGTGCCAGCAGCTTGTCTGGGGACCCTCTTTATCAGCCCCAGCATTTT.

V gene TRBV25-1 combines with J gene TRBJ1-2; D is possibly TRBD1 (6 bases). Germline V CDR1 and CDR2: MGHDK, SYGVNS. Trimming took off 7 bases at V and 3 bases at J, with 9 bases between the two ends. The CDR3 has 12 residues. CDR3 in DNA: TGTGCCAGCAAGGCAGGGGACTATGGCTACACCTTC. The encoded protein is CASKAGDYGYTF.

The chain employs TRBV7-8 and TRBJ2-5, with no clear D. The CDR3 sequence is 15 residues long. Germline CDR1 reads SGHVS; CDR2 reads FQNEAQ. The V end lost 0 bases, the J end lost 4 bases, and 12 bases lay between the germline ends. In nucleotides, the CDR3 is TGTGCCAGCAGCTTAGCAAGGGCCTGGGTAGAGACCCAGTACTTC. This codes for CASSLARAWVETQYF.

The rearrangement links TRBV19 to TRBJ2-6, with no clear D. Per the germline V gene, CDR1 is LNHDA and CDR2 is SQIVND (reference sequence). The length of the CDR3 is 13 residues. Trimming removed 1 base at V and 2 bases at J, with 0 bases between. The chain's CDR3 is CASSIAGANVLTF. Here the CDR3 DNA reads TGTGCCAGTAGTATAGCTGGGGCCAACGTCCTGACTTTC.

This clone was detected only a few times. The V gene is TRBV4-3, the J gene TRBJ2-3; D not certain. Trimming removed 0 bases at V and 4 bases at J, with 5 bases between. Germline V gene sequence: CDR1 LGHNA, CDR2 YSLEER. There are 13 residues in the CDR3. Here the CDR3 DNA reads TGCGCCAGCAGCCAAGATCCGTCAGATACGCAGTATTTT. It translates to CASSQDPSDTQYF.

The sample holds a few counts of this clone. V gene TRBV5-1 combines with J gene TRBJ2-3, with D possibly matching TRBD1 (6 bases). Germline CDR1 reads SGHRS; CDR2 reads YFSETQ. V dropped 0 bases and J dropped 4 bases, with 21 bases sitting between them. The length of the CDR3 is 18 residues. The CDR3 protein is CASSLGPAQGISPDTQYF. Written as DNA, the CDR3 is TGCGCCAGCAGCTTGGGGCCCGCACAGGGAATTTCACCAGATACGCAGTATTTT. The whole variable domain, filled in from reference TRBV5-1 and TRBJ2-3, reads KAGVTQTPRYLIKTRGQQVTLSCSPISGHRSVSWYQQTPGQGLQFLFEYFSETQRNKGNFPGRFSGRQFSNSRSEMNVSTLELGDSALYLCASSLGPAQGISPDTQYFGPGTRLTVL.

The genes are TRBV5-1 and TRBJ1-1; D gene uncertain. Trimming removed 4 bases from V and 3 bases from J, with 13 bases in between. In germline, CDR1 is SGHRS, CDR2 YFSETQ. The CDR3 runs 14 residues. CDR3 in amino acids: CASSLVPADTEAFF. CDR3 sequence (DNA): TGCGCCAGCAGCCTTGTTCCCGCGGACACTGAAGCTTTCTTT.

The chain joins TRBV14 to TRBJ1-2; no firm D call. V was shortened by 4 bases and J by 7 bases, with 13 bases between the two germline ends. Germline-derived CDR1 and CDR2 are SGHDN and FVKESK. There are 13 residues in the CDR3. CDR3 residues: CASSLGVNGGYTF. CDR3 bases: TGTGCCAGCAGCCTCGGGGTGAACGGTGGCTACACCTTC. Full variable domain (outside the CDR3, taken from reference TRBV14 and TRBJ1-2): EAGVTQFPSHSVIEKGQTVTLRCDPISGHDNLYWYRRVMGKEIKFLLHFVKESKQDESGMPNNRFLAERTGGTYSTLKVQPAELEDSGVYFCASSLGVNGGYTFGSGTRLTVV.

The chain carries TRBV7-9 and TRBJ1-1; TRBD1 aligns across 7 bases. The germline V gene encodes CDR1 SEHNR and CDR2 FQNEAQ (reference sequence). J gave up 1 base and V 5 bases, and 4 bases lay outside the gene matches. CDR3 length: 14 amino acids. CDR3 DNA sequence: TGTGCCAGCAGCAATTGGGACAGGAACACTGAAGCTTTCTTT. Protein sequence: CASSNWDRNTEAFF.

The table lists this clone with a few counts. The CDR3 protein is CAWSEVLNTEAFF. The CDR3 DNA follows: TGTGCCTGGAGTGAAGTACTGAACACTGAAGCTTTCTTT. The V and J genes are TRBV30 and TRBJ1-1; no definite D call. V dropped 1 base and J dropped 0 bases, with 6 bases sitting between them. There are 13 residues in the CDR3. Germline loops: CDR1 GTSNPN, CDR2 SVGIG (reference sequence).

This clone showed up just a few times. The chain joins TRBV6-1 to TRBJ2-7; TRBD2 matches 9 bases. V was clipped by 5 bases and J by 0 bases; unmatched bases: 2. Germline V gene data show CDR1 as MNHNS and CDR2 as SASEGT. The CDR3 has 14 residues. The CDR3, as DNA: TGTGCCAGCAGTCAGCGGGGGGCCTCCTACGAGCAGTACTTC. It yields the protein CASSQRGASYEQYF.

Concerning this clone itself: A much more abundant neighbour one base away suggests this may be a read error. The chain couples TRBV7-3 to TRBJ2-1; perhaps TRBD1 as D (6 bases). CDR1 and CDR2 (germline): SGHTA, FQGTGA. V was cut by 6 bases and J by 0 bases, with 9 bases left in between. The CDR3 extends over 14 amino acids. Written as DNA, the CDR3 is TGTGCCAGCAGTTTGGACAGCTCCTACAATGAGCAGTTCTTC. This sequence encodes CASSLDSSYNEQFF.

The genes are TRBV15 and TRBJ2-7; possible D gene TRBD1, 6 bases. This CDR3 contains 13 residues. V lost 2 bases, J lost 7 bases, and 12 bases lay in between. CDR1 and CDR2 (germline): LNHNV, YYDKDF (reference sequence). CDR3 in DNA: TGTGCCACCAGCAGACAGGGGTTGCGGGAGCAGTACTTC. Its translation: CATSRQGLREQYF.

V and J are TRBV7-6 and TRBJ2-5; D might be TRBD1 (6 bases). Per germline, CDR1 SGHVS and CDR2 FNYEAQ. This CDR3 has 12 residues. Trimming removed 3 bases at V and 6 bases at J, with 8 bases between. CDR3 in DNA: TGTGCCAGCAGCTTTAGGGGGAAGACCCAGTACTTC. This gives the protein CASSFRGKTQYF. Full variable domain (missing parts from reference TRBV7-6 and TRBJ2-5): GAGVSQSPRYKVTKRGQDVALRCDPISGHVSLYWYRQALGQGPEFLTYFNYEAQQDKSGLPNDRFSAERPEGSISTLTIQRTEQRDSAMYRCASSFRGKTQYFGPGTRLLVL.

The chain recombines TRBV29-1 with TRBJ2-1; tentatively, D is TRBD2 (6 bases). Germline CDR1 is SQVTM and CDR2 is ANQGSEA. The CDR3 has 13 amino acids. Trimming cost V 6 bases and J 5 bases, with 14 bases left between them. The CDR3 loop reads CSVLGGFNNEQFF. The DNA for the CDR3 is TGCAGCGTCCTGGGGGGTTTCAACAATGAGCAGTTCTTC.

In its sample, this clone was seen once. This chain uses TRBV13 with TRBJ1-2, with 8 bases fitting TRBD1. The CDR3 covers 15 residues. The junction had 8 bases not matched to a gene; V was cut back by 0 bases and J by 8 bases. The germline gives CDR1 PRHDT, CDR2 FYEKMQ (reference sequence). The CDR3 coding sequence is TGTGCCAGCAGCTTAGGCCTCGGACAGGGTGAGGGCTACACCTTC. As protein: CASSLGLGQGEGYTF.

This clone has more than one count but fewer than ten. The rearrangement uses TRBV29-1 and TRBJ2-4; the D gene is possibly TRBD1 (6 bases). The CDR3 has 15 amino acids. Trimming stripped 6 bases from V and 0 bases from J, with 15 bases between. CDR1 is SQVTM, CDR2 ANQGSEA, per germline. The CDR3 DNA reads TGCAGCGTAATGAGACAGGATCTAGCCAAAAACATTCAGTACTTC. It codes for CSVMRQDLAKNIQYF.